This TCR beta chain was captured by sequencing in a study of T cells expressing NK-cell markers. Study information: Sequencing of TCR beta repertoires drew on sorted CD3+CD56+NKG2C+, CD3+CD56+NKG2C- and CD3+CD56-NKG2C+ T cells.

This CDR3 is 14 amino acids long. Making the TCR beta cDNA relied on 5'RACE template switching with UMIs. TCRdb re-called the 5' RACE reads and shows each CDR3 protein once, DNA omitted. The table for this sample gives 200,000 to 300,000 distinct CDR3 sequences. Material for sequencing was blood T cells: a sorted CD56 or NKG2C T cell subset, CD4+ or CD8+ T cells, or bulk PBMC T cells (not recorded which). The rearrangement joins TRBV12-3 or TRBV12-4 to TRBJ1-2; TCRdb proposes TRBD1, but this gene call is untestable without DNA. This clonotype was sampled from a young man in good health. CDR3 region: CATVGGAGLNGYTF.